This T cell receptor (beta chain) is drawn from a study of Ad26.COV2.S vaccination and SARS-CoV-2 variants. For the study at large: The authors gave Ad26.COV2.S intramuscularly, either once or twice 56 days apart.

General study findings and limits: Greater spike-specific TCR breadth was seen in vaccine recipients than in placebo recipients. Those who received vaccine or placebo ended up with similar non-spike TCR breadth.

Repertoires were generated with immunoSEQ multiplex PCR, while TCRdb's copy carries only in-frame clones and drops some. This sample carries 380,000 or so clones, about 80% of them seen once, and the ten largest clones take about 7.4%. As for this clone: Its specificity is not known.

Specified treatment: roughly 19 received Ad26.COV2.S at low or high dose, single or two shots; 5 received placebo; per-sample allocation not given. Material that was analyzed had been drawn on day 63 after the first vaccine or placebo injection. Donation came from an adult in Boston who was aged 18-55 years. V was pared by 4 bases and J by 5 bases, with 15 bases between. The CDR3 has 14 residues. Germline lookup yields CDR1 SEHNR and CDR2 FQNEAQ (reference sequence). V usage is TRBV7-9 and J usage is TRBJ2-7; D is perhaps TRBD1 (6 bases). The source of this sequence is a person between 18 and 60 years old who received the Ad26.COV2.S COVID-19 vaccine or a placebo. The input for sequencing was peripheral blood, taken in a trial of Ad26.COV2.S vaccine versus placebo. CDR3 amino acids: CASSSKQGPHEQYF. The CDR3 nucleotides are TGTGCCAGCAGCTCAAAACAGGGACCCCACGAGCAGTACTTC.